This passage covers 21 T cell receptor beta chains from one sample sequenced in a study of blood T cell repertoires in COVID-19. The data were produced by immunoSEQ multiplex PCR, yet TCRdb's version contains in-frame clones alone and is incomplete. This table holds approximately 230,000 clones, about nine tenths found once. Sequences were obtained from peripheral blood. The source of these receptors is a woman aged 30 to 39 with COVID-19, enrolled during active disease.

The chain couples TRBV24-1 to TRBJ2-1, with a possible D match to TRBD2 (6 bases). V was pared by 0 bases and J by 8 bases, with 13 bases between. The CDR3 covers 15 residues. Germline V gives CDR1 KGHDR, CDR2 SFDVKD. CDR3 in amino acids: CATSDLSAGLYEQFF. CDR3 bases: TGTGCCACCAGTGATTTGTCTGCGGGGTTATATGAGCAGTTCTTC.

This chain connects TRBV19 to TRBJ1-2; no clear D. There are 13 residues in the CDR3. Germline lookup yields CDR1 LNHDA and CDR2 SQIVND (reference sequence). With 5 bases removed from V and 7 bases from J, the gap between germline ends came to 14 bases. The CDR3 DNA reads TGTGCCAGTAGTGTGACCGGGGTTTTTGGCTACACCTTC. This encodes CASSVTGVFGYTF.

V is TRBV11-2 and J is TRBJ2-5; no clear D. V lost 1 base to trimming and J lost 1 base, with 7 bases between them. Germline values: CDR1 SGHAT, CDR2 FQNNGV. This CDR3 region has 14 residues. CDR3 region: CASSLGNSQETQYF. The CDR3, as DNA: TGTGCCAGCAGCTTAGGCAACAGCCAAGAGACCCAGTACTTC.

This chain joins TRBV5-4 and TRBJ1-2; tentative D call: TRBD1 (5 bases). From germline, CDR1 is SGHNT and CDR2 YYREEE (reference sequence). The CDR3 runs to 15 residues. Trimming pared 6 bases from V and 8 bases from J, leaving 23 bases between. The CDR3 loop is CASTSGWGGKEGYTF. In nucleotides, the CDR3 is TGTGCCAGCACCTCGGGTTGGGGGGGGAAGGAGGGCTACACCTTC.

This chain connects TRBV6-5 to TRBJ1-3; perhaps TRBD1 as D (5 bases). V gave up 8 bases and J gave up 0 bases, with 8 bases separating them. CDR3 length: 13 residues. Germline V gene lookup returns CDR1 MNHEY and CDR2 SVGAGI. CDR3 sequence (DNA): TGTGCCAGCGGGGCGATCTCTGGAAACACCATATATTTT. The encoded protein is CASGAISGNTIYF.

This clone has a single count. The chain has TRBV11-2 and TRBJ2-3; the match to TRBD2 covers 10 bases. V lost 7 bases to trimming and J lost 2 bases; unmatched junction nucleotides: 9. The germline CDR1 and CDR2 sequences are SGHAT and FQNNGV. The CDR3 sequence is 16 residues long. Here the CDR3 reads CASTERGGTNTDTQYF. In DNA, the CDR3 is TGTGCCAGCACCGAGCGGGGGGGGACTAACACAGATACGCAGTATTTT.

The chain uses TRBV3-1 (or the pseudogene TRBV3-2) and TRBJ1-1, with 7 bases identical to TRBD1. V trimming: 2 bases; J trimming: 4 bases; junction bases outside the gene matches: 7. Germline loops: CDR1 LGHDT, CDR2 YNNKEL (reference sequence). CDR3 size: 15 residues. The CDR3 nucleotides read TGTGCCAGCAGCCAAAATTGGAACAGGGGCACTGAAGCTTTCTTT. Amino acids: CASSQNWNRGTEAFF.

The rearrangement links TRBV15 to TRBJ2-1; 8 bases are a match to TRBD1. The germline V gene has CDR1 LNHNV and CDR2 YYDKDF (reference sequence). The CDR3 is made up of 16 amino acids. J gave up 2 bases and V 2 bases, and 5 bases lay outside the gene matches. As DNA, the CDR3 is TGTGCCACCAGCAGACCCGGACAGGGACCCTACAATGAGCAGTTCTTC. As protein: CATSRPGQGPYNEQFF.

J is TRBJ1-1 and V is TRBV6-2 or TRBV6-3, with unresolved D. Deletions cut 6 bases from V and 0 bases from J, with 23 bases between. Germline V gene sequence: CDR1 MNHEY, CDR2 SVGEGT. The CDR3 covers 18 residues. The CDR3 loop is CASSSPRVRKYMNTEAFF. The CDR3 DNA reads TGTGCCAGCAGCTCTCCCCGGGTCAGAAAATACATGAACACTGAAGCTTTCTTT.

This clone is a singleton in its sample. This rearrangement joins TRBV18 to TRBJ2-1; 7 bases map to TRBD2. The CDR3 is 16 residues long. CDR1 and CDR2 from the germline V gene are KGHSH and LQKENI. V gave up 2 bases and J gave up 4 bases; unmatched junction bases: 8. In DNA form, the CDR3 reads TGTGCCAGCTCACCATTACTGGCTAGCGGTTACAATGAGCAGTTCTTC. Its translation is CASSPLLASGYNEQFF.

V usage is TRBV11-2 and J usage is TRBJ2-3, with 7 bases that match TRBD1. Trimming at V came to 3 bases and at J to 9 bases, leaving 6 bases not matched to a gene. This CDR3 is built from 13 residues. CDR1 is SGHAT, CDR2 FQNNGV, per germline. DNA of the CDR3: TGTGCCAGCAGCTTGGCCCGGGACAGAACGCAGTATTTT. It translates to CASSLARDRTQYF.

The V call is TRBV7-2, the J call TRBJ2-7, with a possible D match to TRBD1 (5 bases). This CDR3 spans 16 amino acids. The ends were cut back, 6 bases at V and 3 bases at J, with 21 bases in the middle. Germline lookup yields CDR1 SGHTA and CDR2 FQGNSA. CDR3 coding DNA: TGTGCCAGCAGTCAGGGCCCCCCAGGGAATAACTACGAGCAGTACTTC. It codes for CASSQGPPGNNYEQYF.

A note on this clone: Other nucleotide sequences from this sample produce the same CDR3. The V gene is TRBV29-1, the J gene TRBJ1-5, with 7 bases lining up with TRBD1. Germline V lookup: CDR1 SQVTM, CDR2 ANQGSEA. The CDR3 is 14 amino acids. V gave up 5 bases and J gave up 6 bases; unmatched junction bases: 10. The CDR3 loop reads CSVQTQGLGQPQHF. For the CDR3, the DNA is TGCAGCGTTCAGACACAGGGGTTGGGTCAGCCCCAGCATTTT.

This clone was observed once. The V and J genes are TRBV3-1 (or the pseudogene TRBV3-2) and TRBJ1-4; 9 positions match TRBD1. V lost 1 base to trimming and J lost 4 bases; unmatched junction nucleotides: 7. In germline, CDR1 is LGHDT, CDR2 YNNKEL (reference sequence). The CDR3 sequence is 17 residues long. CDR3 in DNA: TGTGCCAGCAGCCAAGTCTGGACAGGGGCCTATAATGAAAAACTGTTTTTT. It yields the protein CASSQVWTGAYNEKLFF.

This chain uses TRBV7-2 with TRBJ2-3, with D possibly matching TRBD1 (6 bases). The CDR3 has 15 residues. The germline V gene encodes CDR1 SGHTA and CDR2 FQGNSA. The V end was cut by 1 base, the J end by 1 base, with 9 bases between. Here the CDR3 reads CASSLEGVGTDTQYF. The CDR3 nucleotides are TGTGCCAGCAGCTTAGAGGGGGTTGGCACAGATACGCAGTATTTT.

The chain joins TRBV19 to TRBJ2-7; D remains ambiguous. V was clipped by 6 bases and J by 3 bases, with 18 bases between them. Per the germline V gene, CDR1 is LNHDA and CDR2 is SQIVND (reference sequence). The CDR3 consists of 15 residues. The CDR3 protein is CASRSGGIGLYEQYF. Written as DNA, the CDR3 is TGTGCCAGTAGGTCCGGCGGCATCGGTCTCTACGAGCAGTACTTC.

The V and J genes are TRBV7-9 and TRBJ2-7; TRBD1 is a possible D gene (6 bases). The CDR3 contains 14 residues. The V gene lost 5 bases and the J gene lost 7 bases, with 18 bases spanning the gap. Germline CDR1 is SEHNR and CDR2 is FQNEAQ (reference sequence). The CDR3 sequence is CASSRDTNLNEQYF. For the CDR3, the DNA is TGTGCCAGCAGCCGGGACACCAACCTGAATGAGCAGTACTTC.

The chain carries TRBV4-3 and TRBJ2-2, with 7 bases fitting TRBD2. The V gene end was trimmed by 1 base and the J gene end by 1 base; junction bases not matched to a gene: 9. CDR3 length: 18 residues. Germline V gene sequence: CDR1 LGHNA, CDR2 YSLEER. This chain's CDR3 is CASSQAQEAGWNTGELFF. CDR3 nucleotide sequence: TGCGCCAGCAGCCAAGCCCAAGAAGCGGGGTGGAACACCGGGGAGCTGTTTTTT.

In this sample, this clone turned up many times. The chain uses TRBV7-9 and TRBJ1-2; tentative D call: TRBD1 (5 bases). The CDR3 spans 14 residues. Looked up from germline, CDR1 is SEHNR and CDR2 is FQNEAQ (reference sequence). The ends were cut back, 1 base at V and 6 bases at J, with 12 bases in the middle. The CDR3, as DNA: TGTGCCAGCAGCTTAGGTGGGGGGAAGAATGGCTACACCTTC. This codes for CASSLGGGKNGYTF.

The V gene is TRBV19, the J gene TRBJ2-1, with 7 bases identical to TRBD2. CDR1 and CDR2 from the germline V gene are LNHDA and SQIVND (reference sequence). The CDR3 consists of 14 residues. Losses at the gene ends were 6 bases for V and 5 bases for J; bases not matched to a gene: 7. The CDR3 DNA sequence: TGTGCCAGTAGCGGGATGGGGAGGGACAATGAGCAGTTCTTC. Protein: CASSGMGRDNEQFF.

This chain joins TRBV6-2 or TRBV6-3 and TRBJ2-5, with D possibly being TRBD2 (6 bases). Trimming stripped 2 bases from V and 5 bases from J, with 15 bases between. Germline CDR1 and CDR2: MNHEY and SVGEGT. The CDR3 is made up of 15 amino acids. CDR3 amino acids: CASSYPGTRGETQYF. DNA of the CDR3: TGTGCCAGCAGTTACCCCGGGACTCGTGGGGAGACCCAGTACTTC.